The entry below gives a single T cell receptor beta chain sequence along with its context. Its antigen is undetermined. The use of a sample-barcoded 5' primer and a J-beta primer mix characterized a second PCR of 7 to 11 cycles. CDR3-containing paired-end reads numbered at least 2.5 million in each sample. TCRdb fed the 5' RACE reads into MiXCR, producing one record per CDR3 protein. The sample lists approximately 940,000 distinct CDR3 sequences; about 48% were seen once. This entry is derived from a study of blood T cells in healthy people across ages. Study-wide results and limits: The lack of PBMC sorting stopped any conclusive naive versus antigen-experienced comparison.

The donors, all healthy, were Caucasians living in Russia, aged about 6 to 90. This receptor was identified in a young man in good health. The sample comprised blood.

The chain's CDR3 is CSASTGQVNSPLHF. CDR3 coding DNA: TGCAGTGCTAGTACCGGACAAGTTAATTCACCCCTCCACTTT. The chain recombines TRBV20-1 with TRBJ1-6, with a tentative D call TRBD1 (5 bases). The ends were cut back, 3 bases at V and 6 bases at J, with 12 bases in the middle. CDR1 is DFQATT and CDR2 is SNEGSKA in the germline V gene (reference sequence). CDR3 length: 14 amino acids.